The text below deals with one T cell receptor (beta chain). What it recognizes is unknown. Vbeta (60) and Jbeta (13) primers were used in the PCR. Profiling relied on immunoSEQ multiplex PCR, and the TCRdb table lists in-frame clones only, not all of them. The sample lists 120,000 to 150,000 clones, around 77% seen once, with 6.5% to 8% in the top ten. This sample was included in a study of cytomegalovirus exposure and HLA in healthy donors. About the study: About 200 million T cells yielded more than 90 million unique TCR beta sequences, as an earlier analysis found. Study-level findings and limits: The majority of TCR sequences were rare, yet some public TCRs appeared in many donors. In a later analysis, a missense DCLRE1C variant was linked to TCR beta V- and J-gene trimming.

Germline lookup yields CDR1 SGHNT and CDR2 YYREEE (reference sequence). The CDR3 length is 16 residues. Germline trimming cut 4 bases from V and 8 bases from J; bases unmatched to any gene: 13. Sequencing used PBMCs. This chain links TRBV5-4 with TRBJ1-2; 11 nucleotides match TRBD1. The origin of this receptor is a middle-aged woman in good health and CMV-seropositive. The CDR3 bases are TGTGCCAGCAGCGCCGAACTAGGACAGGGGGCGGGAGGCTACACCTTC. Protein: CASSAELGQGAGGYTF.